This T cell receptor (beta chain) is from a study of blood T cells in healthy people across ages. This clonotype was observed many times. Its antigen is undetermined. Using a J-beta primer mix together with a sample-barcoded 5' primer, a second PCR was run for roughly 6 to 12 cycles. TCRdb reanalysed the 5' RACE reads using MiXCR and keeps one entry per CDR3 protein. The sample has about 1,400,000 distinct CDR3 sequences; 59% are singletons. General observations from the study: Unsorted PBMC material precluded a definitive naive versus antigen-experienced comparison.

The V end was cut by 1 base, the J end by 3 bases, with 4 bases between. Germline V lookup: CDR1 SEHNR, CDR2 FQNEAQ (reference sequence). The CDR3 has 12 amino acids. Researchers report isolating at least 7 million PBMCs per sample. Each sample provided at least 5.5 micrograms of extracted total RNA. This TCR derives from a man between 18 and 29 years old in good health. The sequencing input was blood. J is TRBJ2-7 and V is TRBV7-9, with unresolved D. The CDR3 here is CASSLVVYEQYF. CDR3 sequence (DNA): TGTGCCAGCAGCTTAGTAGTCTACGAGCAGTACTTC.